This T cell receptor (beta chain) was obtained from a study of Ad26.COV2.S vaccination and SARS-CoV-2 variants. Looking at the study overall: Donor was in the COV1001 Ad26.COV2.S trial arm. Recipients of Ad26.COV2.S got it intramuscularly, once or twice 56 days apart.

Treatment here: around 19 received Ad26.COV2.S at low or high dose, single or two shots; roughly five received placebo; per-sample allocation not given. On day 63 after the first injection, vaccine and placebo recipients gave samples. An 18-55-year-old adult in Boston served as donor. V lost 2 bases, J lost 7 bases, and 8 bases stayed unmatched. Per germline, CDR1 MGHRA and CDR2 YSYEKL. CDR3 length: 15 amino acids. TCRdb's copy holds only in-frame clones and misses some; the assay was immunoSEQ multiplex PCR. The table records 200,000 to 300,000 clones, 88% of them present only once. The receptor comes from a person aged 18-65 years who received the Ad26.COV2.S COVID-19 vaccine or a placebo. The chain combines TRBV4-1 with TRBJ2-7; 10 positions match TRBD1. The sequencing here drew on peripheral blood, taken in a trial of Ad26.COV2.S vaccine versus placebo. CDR3 DNA sequence: TGCGCCAGCAGCCAAATGGGGACAGGGGCGGGAGAGCAGTACTTC. Its protein product is CASSQMGTGAGEQYF.